This passage covers 32 T cell receptor beta chains from one sample sequenced in a study of T cell repertoires in cytomegalovirus infection. One entry per CDR3 protein, called by TCRdb with MiXCR from the reads. The table lists over 300,000 distinct CDR3 sequences, roughly 17% of them singletons. The sequencing input was PBMCs. The receptor set was obtained from a human donor in good health (CMV status not recorded). Some clones in this sample may be carry-over from other donors' samples.

V usage is TRBV10-3 and J usage is TRBJ2-5; D gene ambiguous. The CDR3 contains 13 residues. V lost 10 bases and J 5 bases, leaving 17 bases between the germline ends. Germline V CDR1 and CDR2: ENHRY, SYGVKD. This CDR3 reads CATALVGTETQYF. Written as DNA, the CDR3 is TGTGCCACCGCCCTCGTCGGTACGGAGACCCAGTACTTC.

The rearrangement joins TRBV18 to TRBJ1-1; D call uncertain. Per the germline V gene, CDR1 is KGHSH and CDR2 is LQKENI. Trimming removed 4 bases at V and 1 base at J, with 13 bases between. The CDR3 runs to 15 residues. CDR3 sequence reads: CASSLSLEGNTEAFF. The CDR3 bases are TGTGCCAGCTCACTTAGCCTCGAGGGGAACACTGAAGCTTTCTTT.

Only a few counts were recorded for this clonotype. For the CDR3, the DNA is TGTGCCAGCAGCTTGGTGGTTGGCGCCTCCTACGAGCAGTACTTC. Residues: CASSLVVGASYEQYF. The chain employs TRBV5-5 and TRBJ2-7, with D hard to call. The CDR3 totals 15 residues. V dropped 0 bases and J dropped 0 bases, with 10 bases sitting between them. Germline V lookup: CDR1 SGHKS, CDR2 YYEKEE (reference sequence).

This clonotype has at least ten counts. The rearrangement links TRBV28 to TRBJ1-5; possible D gene TRBD1, 6 bases. Trimming shortened V by 7 bases and J by 5 bases, and 15 bases separated the two germline ends. Germline V gives CDR1 MDHEN, CDR2 SYDVKM. The CDR3 runs 14 residues. CDR3 amino acids: CASIDSGGHQPQHF. The CDR3 nucleotides are TGTGCCAGCATCGACTCTGGGGGGCATCAGCCCCAGCATTTT.

The CDR3 protein is CASSFVGGEAFF. The CDR3 DNA sequence: TGTGCCAGCAGTTTCGTCGGGGGCGAAGCTTTCTTT. This sequence joins TRBV28 and TRBJ1-1; maybe TRBD1 (6 bases). The CDR3 consists of 12 residues. Germline V gene lookup returns CDR1 MDHEN and CDR2 SYDVKM. The V end lost 3 bases, the J end lost 8 bases, and 10 bases lay between the germline ends.

This clonotype has at least ten counts. The chain uses TRBV12-3 or TRBV12-4 and TRBJ2-3, with no clear D. Trimming removed 6 bases from V and 1 base from J, with 11 bases in between. The CDR3 is 14 amino acids. CDR3 nucleotides: TGTGCCAGCAGCCTCAATCCGGGCACAGATACGCAGTATTTT. Protein sequence: CASSLNPGTDTQYF.

The chain carries TRBV12-3 or TRBV12-4 and TRBJ2-5; D may be TRBD1 or TRBD2 (5 bases each). V gave up 3 bases and J gave up 3 bases, with 20 bases separating them. The CDR3 spans 17 residues. The CDR3 nucleotides read TGTGCCAGCAGTTTTGAGTTAGGGTCAGGGACCGAAGAGACCCAGTACTTC. Amino acids: CASSFELGSGTEETQYF.

The rearrangement links TRBV24-1 to TRBJ2-1; a possible D gene is TRBD1 (5 bases). This CDR3 is built from 16 residues. Germline V gene sequence: CDR1 KGHDR, CDR2 SFDVKD. V dropped 2 bases and J dropped 2 bases, with 12 bases sitting between them. The CDR3 spells CATSDYQKGTYNEQFF. In DNA form, the CDR3 reads TGTGCCACCAGTGATTATCAGAAGGGGACCTACAATGAGCAGTTCTTC.

This clonotype appeared a few times. DNA of the CDR3: TGTGCCACCAAATCCGGGGGGGCGACTTATGGCTACACCTTC. Encoded protein: CATKSGGATYGYTF. V usage is TRBV19 and J usage is TRBJ1-2; tentatively, D is TRBD1 (6 bases). This CDR3 is 14 amino acids long. Trimming pared 10 bases from V and 5 bases from J, leaving 20 bases between. Germline V CDR1 and CDR2: LNHDA, SQIVND (reference sequence).

This chain connects TRBV6-5 to TRBJ1-4; a possible D gene is TRBD1 (6 bases). This CDR3 has 15 residues. Germline assignment: CDR1 MNHEY and CDR2 SVGAGI. V lost 10 bases to trimming and J lost 7 bases, with 22 bases between them. Written as DNA, the CDR3 is TGTGCCACCTCAAATCGGGGGGCCGTTGCTGAAAAACTGTTTTTT. Amino acid sequence: CATSNRGAVAEKLFF.

As concerns this clonotype: Sequence at one end of the junction differs from germline and may be a read error. The CDR3 sequence: CASRIGGAQSYSNQPQHF. DNA for the CDR3: TGTGCCAGTAGAATAGGAGGGGCTCAAAGTTATAGCAATCAGCCCCAGCATTTT. The chain links TRBV19 to TRBJ1-5, with D possibly being TRBD1 (5 bases). The CDR3 totals 18 residues. Germline V gives CDR1 LNHDA, CDR2 SQIVND (reference sequence). Looking up the rest from reference TRBV19 and TRBJ1-5 gives the full variable domain: DGGITQSPKYLFRKEGQNVTLSCEQNLNHDAMYWYRQDPGQGLRLIYYSQIVNDFQKGDIAEGYSVSREKKESFPLTVTSAQKNPTAFYLCASRIGGAQSYSNQPQHFGDGTRLSIL.

The gene calls are TRBV20-1 and TRBJ1-2; maybe TRBD1 (5 bases). This CDR3 has 12 residues. Deletions cut 3 bases from V and 4 bases from J, with 9 bases between. Germline values: CDR1 DFQATT, CDR2 SNEGSKA (reference sequence). The CDR3 region is CSASDQGYGYTF. The CDR3 DNA sequence: TGCAGTGCTAGTGATCAGGGCTATGGCTACACCTTC.

The J gene is TRBJ2-1, the V gene TRBV11-2; TRBD2 matches at 8 bases. The CDR3 contains 15 residues. Trimming cost V 5 bases and J 3 bases; bases outside gene matches: 6. The germline V gene has CDR1 SGHAT and CDR2 FQNNGV. CDR3 nucleotide sequence: TGTGCCAGCAGCGCCCGGGGGGGCCTCTACAATGAGCAGTTCTTC. Amino acids: CASSARGGLYNEQFF.

This clonotype was observed a handful of times. The chain links TRBV6-6 to TRBJ2-5; maybe TRBD2 (6 bases). Trimming stripped 5 bases from V and 7 bases from J, with 23 bases between. Germline lookup yields CDR1 MNHNY and CDR2 SVGAGI (reference sequence). This CDR3 has 16 residues. The CDR3 protein is CASSQTTTGTGRTQYF. Written as DNA, the CDR3 is TGTGCCAGCAGTCAAACCACAACCGGGACCGGGAGGACCCAGTACTTC.

This chain joins TRBV12-5 and TRBJ1-5; 7 positions agree with TRBD1. The J segment lost 4 bases and the V segment lost 1 base, leaving 7 bases of the junction unmatched. Per the germline V gene, CDR1 is LGHNT and CDR2 is FRNRAP. The CDR3 spans 16 residues. The CDR3 is CASGLGDRVGNQPQHF. In DNA form, the CDR3 reads TGTGCTAGTGGTTTGGGAGACAGGGTAGGAAATCAGCCCCAGCATTTT. The complete variable domain, with remaining parts taken from reference TRBV12-5 and TRBJ1-5, reads DARVTQTPRHKVTEMGQEVTMRCQPILGHNTVFWYRQTMMQGLELLAYFRNRAPLDDSGMPKDRFSAEMPDATLATLKIQPSEPRDSAVYFCASGLGDRVGNQPQHFGDGTRLSIL.

V is TRBV6-1 and J is TRBJ2-1, with 8 bases matching TRBD1. Germline loops: CDR1 MNHNS, CDR2 SASEGT. Unmatched junction bases numbered 12, after V lost 7 bases and J lost 10 bases. The CDR3 is 14 residues long. CDR3 protein: CASNTGQVPIEQFF. CDR3 nucleotides: TGTGCCAGCAATACGGGACAGGTACCAATCGAGCAGTTCTTC.

This clonotype was detected ten times or more. J is TRBJ2-5 and V is TRBV7-9; 9 bases match TRBD2. The trim removed 1 base at V and 9 bases at J, leaving 15 bases unmatched. The germline V gene encodes CDR1 SEHNR and CDR2 FQNEAQ (reference sequence). The CDR3 contains 17 residues. The CDR3 loop is CASSLEIDGAGGRAQYF. As DNA, the CDR3 is TGTGCCAGCAGCTTAGAAATCGACGGAGCGGGAGGAAGGGCCCAGTACTTC.

This clonotype was picked up many times. The V call is TRBV12-3 or TRBV12-4, the J call TRBJ2-5; 7 bases align to TRBD1. The ends lost 8 bases at V and 0 bases at J; junction bases unmatched: 3. This CDR3 region has 13 residues. The CDR3 DNA follows: TGTGCCAGCCACGGGACAGACCAAGAGACCCAGTACTTC. Translation: CASHGTDQETQYF.

This sequence joins TRBV10-3 and TRBJ1-6, with D uncertain. The CDR3 has 14 residues. The germline CDR1 and CDR2 sequences are ENHRY and SYGVKD. V was trimmed by 10 bases and J by 0 bases, leaving 10 bases between them. CDR3 amino acids: CATAGNSYNSPLHF. CDR3 DNA sequence: TGTGCCACCGCAGGAAACTCCTATAATTCACCCCTCCACTTT.

This clonotype was recorded many times. This sequence joins TRBV15 and TRBJ2-3; 10 positions match TRBD1. J was trimmed by 6 bases and V by 0 bases; bases with no gene match: 9. This CDR3 comprises 17 residues. CDR1 is LNHNV and CDR2 is YYDKDF in the germline V gene (reference sequence). The CDR3 bases are TGTGCCACCAGCAGAGATCTTCCGGGACAGGGGTACGATACGCAGTATTTT. It codes for CATSRDLPGQGYDTQYF.

This clonotype was picked up a small number of times. CDR3 bases: TGCAGTGCAACGTTAACTAATGAAAAACTGTTTTTT. Protein: CSATLTNEKLFF. The J gene is TRBJ1-4, the V gene TRBV20-1; D ambiguous. The CDR3 is made up of 12 amino acids. The ends were cut back, 6 bases at V and 1 base at J, with 6 bases in the middle. Germline loops: CDR1 DFQATT, CDR2 SNEGSKA (reference sequence).

The table lists this clonotype with many counts. The chain is built from TRBV4-1 and TRBJ1-3, with a possible D match to TRBD1 (5 bases). The CDR3 runs 16 residues. The V end was cut by 0 bases, the J end by 2 bases, with 11 bases between. CDR1 is MGHRA, CDR2 YSYEKL, per germline. The CDR3 region has the DNA TGCGCCAGCAGCCAAGAAGGCTCGGGGGCTGGAAACACCATATATTTT. This gives the protein CASSQEGSGAGNTIYF.

The chain carries TRBV5-1 and TRBJ1-2; 8 bases are a match to TRBD1. In germline, CDR1 is SGHRS, CDR2 YFSETQ. Unmatched junction bases numbered 4, after V lost 4 bases and J lost 2 bases. The CDR3 has 14 residues. CDR3 in amino acids: CASSEGDRNYGYTF. CDR3 nucleotides: TGCGCCAGCAGCGAGGGGGACAGGAACTATGGCTACACCTTC.

A few counts support this clonotype. The V call is TRBV6-2 or TRBV6-3, the J call TRBJ2-2, with 9 bases matching TRBD2. In germline, CDR1 is MNHEY, CDR2 SVGEGT. The CDR3 is 19 amino acids. V lost 6 bases to trimming and J lost 3 bases; unmatched junction nucleotides: 17. The CDR3 DNA is TGTGCCAGCAGGCCCACCCACAGTGGCGGGGGGGCGTACACCGGGGAGCTGTTTTTT. Its translation is CASRPTHSGGGAYTGELFF.

This CDR3 reads CAISSGTGGRYEQYF. The CDR3 DNA sequence: TGTGCCATCAGTTCCGGGACAGGGGGCCGTTACGAGCAGTACTTC. The chain recombines TRBV10-3 with TRBJ2-7, with TRBD1 matching 12 bases. CDR3 length: 15 amino acids. Losses at the gene ends were 5 bases for V and 4 bases for J; bases not matched to a gene: 6. Germline loops: CDR1 ENHRY, CDR2 SYGVKD.

The chain uses TRBV29-1 and TRBJ2-7, with TRBD1 matching over 9 bases. The V gene's germline CDR1 is SQVTM and CDR2 ANQGSEA. V trimming: 4 bases; J trimming: 5 bases; junction bases outside the gene matches: 12. CDR3 length: 15 amino acids. In nucleotides, the CDR3 is TGCAGCGTTGTGCGGGGACAGGGTTTGCGGAACGAGCAGTACTTC. Translation gives CSVVRGQGLRNEQYF.

This clonotype has ten or more counts. The CDR3 DNA follows: TGTGCCAGCAGCTTAGAGCGGCGTGACGAGCAGTACTTC. As protein: CASSLERRDEQYF. This chain uses TRBV7-8 with TRBJ2-7; D is perhaps TRBD2 (5 bases). V lost 1 base to trimming and J lost 5 bases, with 9 bases between them. CDR3 length: 13 amino acids. CDR1 and CDR2 (germline): SGHVS, FQNEAQ.

The V and J genes are TRBV19 and TRBJ1-5; D is ambiguous. The germline V gene has CDR1 LNHDA and CDR2 SQIVND (reference sequence). The germline V and J ends were trimmed by 5 bases and 4 bases, with 9 bases remaining between them. The CDR3 is made up of 13 amino acids. The CDR3 DNA is TGTGCCAGTAGTCCAAGCAGGAATCAGCCCCAGCATTTT. This gives the protein CASSPSRNQPQHF.

The rearrangement links TRBV27 to TRBJ2-3; D possibly uses TRBD1 or TRBD2 (6 bases each). The CDR3 totals 12 residues. CDR1 MNHEY and CDR2 SMNVEV come from the germline V gene (reference sequence). V was cut by 8 bases and J by 5 bases, with 11 bases left in between. The CDR3 loop is CASGGGLDTQYF. CDR3 DNA sequence: TGTGCCAGCGGAGGGGGACTAGATACGCAGTATTTT.

This chain uses TRBV20-1 with TRBJ2-5; 8 bases match TRBD1. The CDR3 runs 17 residues. V lost 1 base, J lost 5 bases, and 15 bases stayed unmatched. Germline V gene sequence: CDR1 DFQATT, CDR2 SNEGSKA (reference sequence). CDR3 DNA sequence: TGCAGTGCTAGAGCCCTCTTGACAGGGGACTCATTCGAGACCCAGTACTTC. Its protein is CSARALLTGDSFETQYF.

This clonotype has a count of ten or more. The J gene is TRBJ2-3, the V gene TRBV7-2; D possibly corresponds to TRBD2 (6 bases). The CDR3 extends over 15 amino acids. The V end was cut by 1 base, the J end by 2 bases, with 10 bases between. The germline V gene has CDR1 SGHTA and CDR2 FQGNSA. The CDR3 region has the DNA TGTGCCAGCAGCTTAGTCGGGGGACCCACAGATACGCAGTATTTT. It codes for CASSLVGGPTDTQYF.

Ten or more counts support this clonotype. The chain couples TRBV19 to TRBJ2-3; D may match TRBD1 or TRBD2 (5 bases each). The CDR3 is 16 residues long. Germline CDR1 is LNHDA and CDR2 is SQIVND (reference sequence). Between the trimmed V and J ends, which lost 4 bases and 1 base, there was a span of 15 bases. The CDR3 sequence: CASSSRDGSGTDTQYF. CDR3 DNA: TGTGCCAGTAGTAGCCGGGACGGTAGCGGCACAGATACGCAGTATTTT.